These 17 T cell receptor beta chains originate from one sample sequenced in a study of cytomegalovirus exposure and HLA in healthy donors. The table came from immunoSEQ multiplex PCR; TCRdb's copy has only in-frame clones and leaves some out. The repertoire holds under 80,000 clones, with approximately 94% as singletons. Material for sequencing was PBMCs. These TCRs come from a woman under 30 in good health and CMV-seropositive.

This clone was seen only once. The chain employs TRBV6-5 and TRBJ2-7; 10 nucleotides agree with TRBD1. V shed 5 bases and J 3 bases; nucleotides not matched to a gene: 1. Germline V gene lookup returns CDR1 MNHEY and CDR2 SVGAGI. This CDR3 is 13 amino acids long. In DNA form, the CDR3 reads TGTGCCAGCAGTGGACAGGGGGACTACGAGCAGTACTTC. Protein: CASSGQGDYEQYF.

The rearrangement joins TRBV6-5 to TRBJ1-5; 8 bases match TRBD1. With 4 bases clipped from V and 6 bases from J, the junction kept 5 bases outside the gene matches. Germline lookup yields CDR1 MNHEY and CDR2 SVGAGI. The length of the CDR3 is 14 residues. The CDR3 DNA is TGTGCCAGCAGTTTCCAGGGGGCGGCTCAGCCCCAGCATTTT. Its protein is CASSFQGAAQPQHF.

The V gene is TRBV18, the J gene TRBJ1-3, with D possibly matching TRBD1 (5 bases). V lost 3 bases and J lost 2, with 14 bases in between. The CDR3 is made up of 16 amino acids. Germline lookup yields CDR1 KGHSH and CDR2 LQKENI. The CDR3 DNA follows: TGTGCCAGCTCACCGTCAATGGGGGGAACTGGAAACACCATATATTTT. As protein: CASSPSMGGTGNTIYF.

The rearrangement joins TRBV4-3 to TRBJ2-5; a weak D match, TRBD1 (5 bases). This CDR3 contains 14 residues. Trimming took 1 base from V and 5 from J, leaving 11 bases between them. CDR1 is LGHNA and CDR2 is YSLEER in the germline V gene. The CDR3 here is CASSQVRQSETQYF. Here the CDR3 DNA reads TGCGCCAGCAGCCAAGTAAGACAGTCCGAGACCCAGTACTTC.

The CDR3 sequence is CASSIGAPDSYNEQFF. In DNA, the CDR3 is TGTGCCAGTAGTATAGGAGCGCCCGACTCCTACAATGAGCAGTTCTTC. The V gene is TRBV19, the J gene TRBJ2-1; D remains unclear. The CDR3 length is 16 residues. V was pared by 1 base and J by 0 bases, with 10 bases between. Germline V gives CDR1 LNHDA, CDR2 SQIVND (reference sequence).

This chain joins TRBV5-4 and TRBJ2-1, with 7 bases fitting TRBD2. The CDR3 runs 14 residues. The V gene end was trimmed by 6 bases and the J gene end by 4 bases; junction bases not matched to a gene: 7. Germline V lookup: CDR1 SGHNT, CDR2 YYREEE (reference sequence). As DNA, the CDR3 is TGTGCCAGCACTCCTAGCGGAGGATACAATGAGCAGTTCTTC. This gives the protein CASTPSGGYNEQFF.

Concerning this clone itself: One end of the junction is discordant with germline, which a read error may explain. The chain employs TRBV6-5 and TRBJ1-1, with D tentatively TRBD1 (6 bases). The CDR3 has 12 amino acids. In germline, CDR1 is MNHEY, CDR2 SVGAGI. The CDR3 sequence is CASSYMAGVASF. For the CDR3, the DNA is TGTGCCAGCAGTTACATGGCAGGGGTCGCCTCCTTT.

The table lists this clone with a count of one. The chain links TRBV10-3 to TRBJ1-1; perhaps TRBD1 as D (5 bases). The CDR3 spans 13 residues. Between the trimmed V and J ends, which lost 7 bases and 3 bases, there was a span of 12 bases. Germline V gene data show CDR1 as ENHRY and CDR2 as SYGVKD. CDR3 sequence (DNA): TGTGCCATCAAGGCAGGGATGGACACTGAAGCTTTCTTT. Protein: CAIKAGMDTEAFF.

J is TRBJ2-1 and V is TRBV10-3, with 9 nucleotides matching TRBD2. From germline, CDR1 is ENHRY and CDR2 SYGVKD. V dropped 6 bases and J dropped 4; count of bases not matched to a gene: 7. This CDR3 spans 15 amino acids. CDR3 region: CAIRVAGAGYNEQFF. CDR3 bases: TGTGCCATCAGGGTAGCGGGAGCGGGATACAATGAGCAGTTCTTC.

This chain links TRBV4-3 with TRBJ2-1; 8 bases map to TRBD2. The CDR3 spans 15 residues. J was trimmed by 5 bases and V by 1 base; bases with no gene match: 4. Germline V lookup: CDR1 LGHNA, CDR2 YSLEER. The CDR3 region has the DNA TGCGCCAGCAGCCAAGTGGTAGCGGGGCACAATGAGCAGTTCTTC. It yields the protein CASSQVVAGHNEQFF.

This clone was observed a handful of times. The chain couples TRBV19 to TRBJ1-5; no reliable D call. The V end was cut by 2 bases, the J end by 6 bases, with 11 bases between. CDR3 length: 14 residues. Germline assignment: CDR1 LNHDA and CDR2 SQIVND (reference sequence). In nucleotides, the CDR3 is TGTGCCAGTAGTATATCGGGTTGGAGTCAGCCCCAGCATTTT. Translation gives CASSISGWSQPQHF.

The V call is TRBV7-3, the J call TRBJ2-5; 7 bases fit TRBD1. The CDR3 spans 14 residues. The junction had 0 bases not matched to a gene; V was cut back by 1 base and J by 1 base. CDR1 is SGHTA, CDR2 FQGTGA, per germline. CDR3 region: CASSLRTGQETQYF. The CDR3 region has the DNA TGTGCCAGCAGCTTAAGGACAGGCCAAGAGACCCAGTACTTC. The entire variable domain, with the rest obtained from reference TRBV7-3 and TRBJ2-5, is as follows: GAGVSQTPSNKVTEKGKYVELRCDPISGHTALYWYRQSLGQGPEFLIYFQGTGAADDSGLPNDRFFAVRPEGSVSTLKIQRTERGDSAVYLCASSLRTGQETQYFGPGTRLLVL.

This chain connects TRBV4-3 to TRBJ2-3; 8 bases agree with TRBD2. Germline loops: CDR1 LGHNA, CDR2 YSLEER. V trimming: 4 bases; J trimming: 2 bases; junction bases outside the gene matches: 2. This CDR3 spans 14 amino acids. The CDR3 is CASSPGGLTDTQYF. The CDR3 DNA reads as TGCGCCAGCAGCCCGGGGGGGCTCACAGATACGCAGTATTTT.

This clone appeared a single time. The V call is TRBV5-6, the J call TRBJ2-5, with 13 bases that match TRBD2. The CDR3 consists of 18 residues. Trimming took 0 bases from V and 5 from J; bases not matched to a gene: 10. Germline CDR1 is SGHDT and CDR2 is YYEEEE. The CDR3 DNA reads TGTGCCAGCAGCTTGGCCCGACTAGCGGGAGGCCGTGGGGAGACCCAGTACTTC. This gives the protein CASSLARLAGGRGETQYF.

The rearrangement joins TRBV4-1 to TRBJ2-1, with TRBD2 as a possible D gene (5 bases). Between the trimmed V and J ends, which lost 3 bases and 2 bases, there was a span of 14 bases. This CDR3 has 16 residues. CDR1 MGHRA and CDR2 YSYEKL come from the germline V gene. As DNA, the CDR3 is TGCGCCAGCAGCCACAAGGTACTAGATCCCTACAATGAGCAGTTCTTC. Translation gives CASSHKVLDPYNEQFF.

A single count supports this clone. The V and J genes are TRBV29-1 and TRBJ2-7; 10 nucleotides match TRBD2. The CDR3 extends over 14 amino acids. The trim removed 8 bases at V and 1 base at J, leaving 8 bases unmatched. Germline CDR1 and CDR2: SQVTM and ANQGSEA. In nucleotides, the CDR3 is TGCAGCACACGGGCTAGCGGGGGATCCTACGAGCAGTACTTC. Translated, it gives CSTRASGGSYEQYF.

The chain links TRBV5-5 to TRBJ2-7, with 10 nucleotides matching TRBD2. In germline, CDR1 is SGHKS, CDR2 YYEKEE (reference sequence). The V segment lost 5 bases and the J segment 3 bases; nucleotides outside the gene matches: 5. This CDR3 is built from 14 residues. The DNA for the CDR3 is TGTGCCAGCAGTCGATTAGCGGGGGGCTACGAGCAGTACTTC. It encodes CASSRLAGGYEQYF.